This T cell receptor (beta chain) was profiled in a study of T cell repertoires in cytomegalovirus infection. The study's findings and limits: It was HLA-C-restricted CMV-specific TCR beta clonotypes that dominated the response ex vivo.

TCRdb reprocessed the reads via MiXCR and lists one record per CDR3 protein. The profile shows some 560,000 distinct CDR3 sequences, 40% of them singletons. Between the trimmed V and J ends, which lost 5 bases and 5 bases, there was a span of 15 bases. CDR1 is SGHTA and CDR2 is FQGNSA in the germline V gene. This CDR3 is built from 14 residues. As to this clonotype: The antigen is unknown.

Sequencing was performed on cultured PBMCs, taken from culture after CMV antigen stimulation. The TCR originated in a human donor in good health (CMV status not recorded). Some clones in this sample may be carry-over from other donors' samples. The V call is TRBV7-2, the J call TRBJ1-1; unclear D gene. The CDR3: CASSPGLRSTEAFF. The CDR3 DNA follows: TGTGCCAGCAGCCCGGGCCTTAGGAGTACTGAAGCTTTCTTT.